The sequence of this T cell receptor beta chain was determined in a study of blood T cell repertoires in COVID-19. Using immunoSEQ multiplex PCR, the repertoire was profiled, and TCRdb retains in-frame clones only, with some absent. The data contain about 240,000 clones, roughly 80% of them seen just once; the ten biggest clones take up 9.5% to 15%. Trimming took 3 bases from V and 2 from J, leaving 7 bases between them. The germline V gene has CDR1 SGHAT and CDR2 FQDESV (reference sequence). CDR3 length equals 13 residues. Material for sequencing was peripheral blood. The receptor's source is a woman aged 60-75 years with active or convalescent COVID-19. This sequence joins TRBV11-1 and TRBJ1-1; D gene unclear. The CDR3 nucleotides are TGTGCCAGCAGCTTTGCGTTTAACACTGAAGCTTTCTTT. Protein sequence: CASSFAFNTEAFF.